The clone carrying this T cell receptor (beta chain) appeared many times. Its target is not known. These data come from a study of blood T cells in healthy people across ages. The CDR3 contains 16 residues. Trimming shortened V by 2 bases and J by 0 bases, and 11 bases separated the two germline ends. CDR1 is SQVTM and CDR2 is ANQGSEA in the germline V gene. Using a J-beta primer mix together with a sample-barcoded 5' primer, a second PCR was run for roughly 6 to 12 cycles. A single record per CDR3 protein comes from TCRdb applying MiXCR to the 5' RACE reads. The sample has 700,000 to 900,000 distinct CDR3 sequences; around 25% are singletons. General observations from the study: Conclusively comparing naive with antigen-experienced cells was impossible with unsorted PBMCs.

These data are also associated with another study on T cells of mothers and their children.

The sequenced sample was blood. The origin of this receptor is a boy aged 5 to 17 in good health. The rearrangement links TRBV29-1 to TRBJ2-6, with D unclear. The DNA of the CDR3 is TGCAGCGTTGAAACTGACCTAAACTCTGGGGCCAACGTCCTGACTTTC. This translates into CSVETDLNSGANVLTF.